Following are 17 T cell receptor beta chains from one sample sequenced in a study of T cell repertoires in cytomegalovirus infection. For these receptors, no antigen is known. One entry per CDR3 protein results from TCRdb running MiXCR on the reads. Among some 71,000 distinct CDR3 sequences listed, about 26% were seen once. The specimen comprised CD8+ T cells from cultured PBMCs, sampled from culture after CMV antigen stimulation. The receptors were sampled from a human donor in good health (CMV status not recorded). Some clones in this sample may be carry-over from other donors' samples.

There are many counts of this clonotype. The rearrangement uses TRBV7-2 and TRBJ1-6; perhaps TRBD1 as D (6 bases). CDR3 length: 14 residues. The germline CDR1 and CDR2 sequences are SGHTA and FQGNSA. V was trimmed by 3 bases and J by 8 bases, leaving 11 bases between them. CDR3 residues: CASSLRPGDSPLHF. As DNA, the CDR3 is TGTGCCAGCAGCTTGCGACCAGGGGATTCACCCCTCCACTTT.

The sample holds many counts of this clonotype. The chain recombines TRBV7-8 with TRBJ2-3; 11 bases are shared with TRBD2. After removal of 4 bases from V and 2 bases from J, the junction contained 14 bases not matched to a gene. CDR3 length equals 19 residues. Germline CDR1 reads SGHVS; CDR2 reads FQNEAQ. The CDR3: CASSYTNLGLAAVTDTQYF. Written as DNA, the CDR3 is TGTGCCAGCAGCTACACTAACCTGGGACTAGCGGCCGTCACAGATACGCAGTATTTT.

The chain uses TRBV20-1 and TRBJ2-7; 9 nucleotides match TRBD1. V gave up 7 bases and J gave up 2 bases; unmatched junction bases: 9. Germline-derived CDR1 and CDR2 are DFQATT and SNEGSKA (reference sequence). The CDR3 totals 14 residues. This chain's CDR3 is CSVRWDREAYEQYF. As DNA, the CDR3 is TGCAGTGTTAGGTGGGACAGGGAGGCCTACGAGCAGTACTTC.

A few counts support this clonotype. CDR3 protein: CSARSPEESYEQYF. The CDR3 bases are TGCAGTGCTAGAAGTCCGGAGGAGTCCTACGAGCAGTACTTC. The chain is built from TRBV20-1 and TRBJ2-7; D might be TRBD2 (5 bases). V was pared by 2 bases and J by 1 base, with 12 bases between. CDR1 and CDR2 (germline): DFQATT, SNEGSKA (reference sequence). The CDR3 runs to 14 residues.

This clonotype was seen a few times. The gene calls are TRBV27 and TRBJ2-5; D is uncertain. This CDR3 contains 14 residues. The V gene lost 5 bases and the J gene lost 4 bases, with 14 bases spanning the gap. Germline CDR1 and CDR2: MNHEY and SMNVEV (reference sequence). This CDR3 is CASSPLVTGETQYF. CDR3 sequence (DNA): TGTGCCAGCAGTCCCCTGGTGACCGGAGAGACCCAGTACTTC.

This clonotype was seen only a few times. This chain links TRBV24-1 with TRBJ2-3; maybe TRBD1 (5 bases). CDR1 is KGHDR and CDR2 is SFDVKD in the germline V gene. Trimming shortened V by 11 bases and J by 2 bases, and 16 bases separated the two germline ends. The CDR3 covers 14 residues. This chain's CDR3 is CAISGGRVTDTQYF. The CDR3 DNA follows: TGTGCCATCTCGGGTGGCAGGGTCACAGATACGCAGTATTTT.

The CDR3 region is CASSLGGRPETQYF. The CDR3 region has the DNA TGTGCCAGCAGTTTAGGGGGACGGCCAGAGACCCAGTACTTC. The rearrangement uses TRBV27 and TRBJ2-5; either TRBD1 or TRBD2 may supply D (5 bases each). V was cut by 2 bases and J by 4 bases, with 11 bases left in between. CDR3 length equals 14 residues. CDR1 and CDR2 from the germline V gene are MNHEY and SMNVEV (reference sequence).

The V call is TRBV4-3, the J call TRBJ2-5, with 7 bases lining up with TRBD1. The CDR3 sequence is 13 residues long. Germline V gene data show CDR1 as LGHNA and CDR2 as YSLEER. V lost 3 bases to trimming and J lost 5 bases; unmatched junction nucleotides: 3. CDR3 sequence: CASSQGQTETQYF. The CDR3 DNA sequence: TGCGCCAGCAGCCAGGGACAGACGGAGACCCAGTACTTC.

The rearrangement joins TRBV2 to TRBJ2-3; no clear D gene. The CDR3 consists of 11 residues. Germline CDR1 and CDR2: SNHLY and FYNNEI. Deletions cut 4 bases from V and 6 bases from J, with 5 bases between. The CDR3 loop reads CASSVWDTQYF. The CDR3 nucleotides are TGTGCCAGCAGTGTATGGGATACGCAGTATTTT.

The chain couples TRBV19 to TRBJ1-2; tentative D call: TRBD1 (5 bases). The CDR3 length is 17 residues. Per the germline V gene, CDR1 is LNHDA and CDR2 is SQIVND (reference sequence). Between the trimmed V and J ends, which lost 7 bases and 2 bases, there was a span of 23 bases. The CDR3 loop is CASTAENTGRRNYGYTF. CDR3 DNA: TGTGCCAGTACCGCCGAAAATACGGGACGGAGAAACTATGGCTACACCTTC.

This clonotype has only a few counts. The genes are TRBV9 and TRBJ1-1; D unclear. Per germline, CDR1 SGDLS and CDR2 YYNGEE. The germline V and J ends were trimmed by 3 bases and 2 bases, with 8 bases remaining between them. CDR3 length: 13 amino acids. CDR3 loop: CASSASTNTEAFF. Here the CDR3 DNA reads TGTGCCAGCAGCGCGTCCACTAACACTGAAGCTTTCTTT.

The V gene is TRBV15, the J gene TRBJ2-3, with D hard to call. The V and J ends lost 6 bases and 2 bases respectively, with 9 bases between them. This CDR3 region has 13 residues. Germline V gives CDR1 LNHNV, CDR2 YYDKDF (reference sequence). CDR3 sequence (DNA): TGTGCCACCAGTGTCGGTTCCACAGATACGCAGTATTTT. Encoded protein: CATSVGSTDTQYF.

The sample holds a few counts of this clonotype. The chain uses TRBV28 and TRBJ2-7, with a weak D call TRBD1 (5 bases). Deletions cut 1 base from V and 6 bases from J, with 16 bases between. Germline V lookup: CDR1 MDHEN, CDR2 SYDVKM. The CDR3 is 15 residues long. CDR3 residues: CASSLSPGWMVEQYF. CDR3 in DNA: TGTGCCAGCAGTTTATCTCCAGGGTGGATGGTCGAGCAGTACTTC.

V and J are TRBV6-1 and TRBJ2-1; D is possibly TRBD2 (6 bases). Per germline, CDR1 MNHNS and CDR2 SASEGT. V shed 1 base and J shed 7 bases, with 8 bases lying between them. The CDR3 totals 13 residues. The CDR3, as DNA: TGTGCCAGCAGTGAAGGGGACTCTAATGAGCAGTTCTTC. It encodes CASSEGDSNEQFF.

The gene calls are TRBV6-5 and TRBJ2-5, with D unresolved. This CDR3 is 13 amino acids long. The germline CDR1 and CDR2 sequences are MNHEY and SVGAGI. The germline V and J ends were trimmed by 2 bases and 2 bases, with 6 bases remaining between them. This CDR3 reads CASSYSYQETQYF. DNA for the CDR3: TGTGCCAGCAGTTACAGCTATCAAGAGACCCAGTACTTC.

V is TRBV28 and J is TRBJ2-5, with 14 bases fitting TRBD2. Per germline, CDR1 MDHEN and CDR2 SYDVKM. This CDR3 has 16 amino acids. V lost 6 bases and J lost 4; bases outside the gene matches: 7. The DNA for the CDR3 is TGTGCCAGCAGCCCTTCGACTAGCGGGGGGGCAGAGACCCAGTACTTC. Its protein is CASSPSTSGGAETQYF. The full variable domain, with the rest looked up from reference TRBV28 and TRBJ2-5, is DVKVTQSSRYLVKRTGEKVFLECVQDMDHENMFWYRQDPGLGLRLIYFSYDVKMKEKGDIPEGYSVSREKKERFSLILESASTNQTSMYLCASSPSTSGGAETQYFGPGTRLLVL.

The V and J genes are TRBV10-1 and TRBJ1-1; D is perhaps TRBD1 (5 bases). CDR1 and CDR2 (germline): WNHNN, SYGVQD (reference sequence). The CDR3 runs to 13 residues. V shed 6 bases and J shed 1 base, with 9 bases lying between them. CDR3 nucleotide sequence: TGCGCCAGCAGAGTTGACAGGAACACTGAAGCTTTCTTT. It is translated as CASRVDRNTEAFF.